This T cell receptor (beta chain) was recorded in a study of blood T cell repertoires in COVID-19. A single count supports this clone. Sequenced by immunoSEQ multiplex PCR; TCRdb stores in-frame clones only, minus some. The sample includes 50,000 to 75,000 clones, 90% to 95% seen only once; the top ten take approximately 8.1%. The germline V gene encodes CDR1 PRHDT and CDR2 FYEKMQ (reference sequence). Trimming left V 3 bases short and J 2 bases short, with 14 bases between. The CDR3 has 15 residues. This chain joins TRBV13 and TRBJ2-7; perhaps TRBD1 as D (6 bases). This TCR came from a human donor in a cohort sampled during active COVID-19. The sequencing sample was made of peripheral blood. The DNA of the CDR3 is TGTGCCAGCAGCTTGGGTTCAGGGGCACCCTACGAGCAGTACTTC. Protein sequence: CASSLGSGAPYEQYF. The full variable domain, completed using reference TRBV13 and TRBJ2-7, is AAGVIQSPRHLIKEKRETATLKCYPIPRHDTVYWYQQGPGQDPQFLISFYEKMQSDKGSIPDRFSAQQFSDYHSELNMSSLELGDSALYFCASSLGSGAPYEQYFGPGTRLTVT.